Following are 21 T cell receptor beta chains from one sample sequenced in a study of cytomegalovirus exposure and HLA in healthy donors (dated by TCRdb to 2016 to 2017). Libraries were constructed by the immunoSEQ multiplex PCR assay. A mixture of 60 forward primers for TCR Vbeta segments and 13 reverse primers for TCR Jbeta segments was used in the multiplex PCR. The source is immuneACCESS, and TCRdb retained only in-frame sequences with V and J called. Part of the clones is not carried over; for the studies checked, unresolved V genes explain less than half of this, and the remainder is unexplained. The sample contains 90,000 to 150,000 clones, approximately 84% of them found a single time. The ten largest clones capture over 0.2% of the sample. The sequenced sample consisted of PBMCs. These receptors all come from a man aged 50 or older in good health and CMV-seronegative.

The chain is built from TRBV7-8 and TRBJ2-1; 8 bases line up with TRBD2. Trimming cost V 5 bases and J 12 bases; bases outside gene matches: 15. The CDR3 length is 15 residues. From germline, CDR1 is SGHVS and CDR2 FQNEAQ. The CDR3 spells CASSAGTRGNDGQFF. CDR3 in DNA: TGTGCCAGCAGCGCTGGGACTAGGGGGAATGATGGGCAGTTCTTC.

The chain carries TRBV6-5 and TRBJ2-7, with a tentative D call TRBD1 (6 bases). V shed 7 bases and J shed 4 bases, with 11 bases lying between them. The germline V gene encodes CDR1 MNHEY and CDR2 SVGAGI. The CDR3 length is 12 residues. The CDR3 sequence is CASMRTEYEQYF. In nucleotides, the CDR3 is TGTGCCAGCATGAGGACAGAGTACGAGCAGTACTTC.

The chain carries TRBV9 and TRBJ1-1; 9 bases are a match to TRBD1. This CDR3 is 14 amino acids long. J lost 7 bases, V lost 2 bases, and 6 bases had no gene match. Germline CDR1 is SGDLS and CDR2 is YYNGEE. The CDR3 DNA reads as TGTGCCAGCAGCGTTGGGGACAGGGTGGGTGAAGCTTTCTTT. It yields the protein CASSVGDRVGEAFF.

J is TRBJ1-6 and V is TRBV5-1; D gene unclear. V lost 1 base, J lost 7 bases, and 9 bases lay in between. Germline assignment: CDR1 SGHRS and CDR2 YFSETQ. This CDR3 has 14 residues. As DNA, the CDR3 is TGCGCCAGCAGCTTGAGACTTCCGAATTCACCCCTCCACTTT. Amino acids: CASSLRLPNSPLHF.

This rearrangement joins TRBV25-1 to TRBJ2-1, with D uncertain. Germline loops: CDR1 MGHDK, CDR2 SYGVNS. V lost 2 bases, J lost 13 bases, and 9 bases lay in between. The CDR3 spans 11 residues. The CDR3 region is CASSEKTAQFF. As DNA, the CDR3 is TGTGCCAGCAGTGAAAAGACTGCACAGTTCTTC.

The chain has TRBV5-4 and TRBJ1-3; 7 bases agree with TRBD1. V trimming: 6 bases; J trimming: 0 bases; junction bases outside the gene matches: 15. The V gene's germline CDR1 is SGHNT and CDR2 YYREEE (reference sequence). CDR3 length equals 18 residues. Here the CDR3 reads CASMLGTRGGTSGNTIYF. CDR3 nucleotides: TGTGCCAGCATGTTGGGGACTAGAGGGGGCACCTCTGGAAACACCATATATTTT.

Here the CDR3 reads CASSSIDRANTEAFF. The CDR3 DNA reads TGTGCCAGCAGCTCGATAGACAGGGCGAACACTGAAGCTTTCTTT. The chain is built from TRBV7-9 and TRBJ1-1; TRBD1 aligns across 7 bases. From germline, CDR1 is SEHNR and CDR2 FQNEAQ (reference sequence). With 4 bases clipped from V and 1 base from J, the junction kept 6 bases outside the gene matches. The CDR3 spans 15 residues.

This clone was counted only a few times. This sequence joins TRBV9 and TRBJ2-5; 7 bases are a match to TRBD2. Germline V gene sequence: CDR1 SGDLS, CDR2 YYNGEE. The CDR3 contains 17 residues. J lost 3 bases, V lost 0 bases, and 11 bases had no gene match. The CDR3 reads CASSVGASGGGEETQYF. In nucleotides, the CDR3 is TGTGCCAGCAGCGTAGGAGCTAGCGGTGGAGGGGAAGAGACCCAGTACTTC.

The V call is TRBV4-2, the J call TRBJ1-3; D uncertain. The CDR3 has 16 residues. Germline CDR1 and CDR2: LGHNA and YNFKEQ. V was trimmed by 3 bases and J by 1 base, leaving 13 bases between them. The CDR3 DNA is TGTGCCAGCAGCCACACTACCCGGGTGTCTGGAAACACCATATATTTT. Translated: CASSHTTRVSGNTIYF.

DNA for the CDR3: TGTGCCCCCACAGGGAACTATGGCTACACCTTC. Translated: CAPTGNYGYTF. The rearrangement uses TRBV9 and TRBJ1-2; D possibly corresponds to TRBD1 (6 bases). Germline loops: CDR1 SGDLS, CDR2 YYNGEE. The V end lost 10 bases, the J end lost 2 bases, and 9 bases lay between the germline ends. The CDR3 is 11 amino acids.

The chain joins TRBV23-1 to TRBJ1-4, with a possible D match to TRBD1 (5 bases). TRBV23-1 is labeled an ORF, and its function is uncertain. Trimming removed 8 bases from V and 6 bases from J, with 16 bases in between. This CDR3 has 14 residues. CDR3 DNA: TGCGCCAGCGGAACAGGCGTACGGGATGAAAAACTGTTTTTT. Translation: CASGTGVRDEKLFF.

J is TRBJ1-2 and V is TRBV5-1; no clear D gene. The V and J ends lost 0 bases and 8 bases respectively, with 11 bases between them. There are 13 residues in the CDR3. Per germline, CDR1 SGHRS and CDR2 YFSETQ. As DNA, the CDR3 is TGCGCCAGCAGCTTGGGGCAGGAGGAAGGCTACACCTTC. Residues: CASSLGQEEGYTF.

The chain employs TRBV19 and TRBJ1-5, with TRBD1 matching 7 bases. Germline-derived CDR1 and CDR2 are LNHDA and SQIVND (reference sequence). CDR3 size: 14 residues. With 7 bases clipped from V and 6 bases from J, the junction kept 9 bases outside the gene matches. CDR3 coding DNA: TGTGCCAGTAACGGGCAGGGGGTCCGTCAGCCCCAGCATTTT. Protein: CASNGQGVRQPQHF.

V and J are TRBV9 and TRBJ1-3; D perhaps matches TRBD1 (6 bases). Trimming removed 5 bases at V and 6 bases at J, with 12 bases between. CDR3 length: 13 amino acids. CDR1 SGDLS and CDR2 YYNGEE come from the germline V gene. The CDR3: CASRRDISNTIYF. CDR3 sequence (DNA): TGTGCCAGCAGAAGGGACATATCAAACACCATATATTTT.

The rearrangement links TRBV28 to TRBJ1-2; 7 nucleotides align to TRBD1. V dropped 10 bases and J dropped 3; count of bases not matched to a gene: 14. The germline V gene has CDR1 MDHEN and CDR2 SYDVKM. The CDR3 is 15 amino acids. CDR3 nucleotides: TGTGCCATTCTACAAGGGGGCGCGGGTGACTATGGCTACACCTTC. Its translation is CAILQGGAGDYGYTF.

This chain connects TRBV5-6 to TRBJ2-1; 13 nucleotides match TRBD2. The CDR3 loop spans 17 amino acids. The V and J ends lost 1 base and 8 bases, in that order; junction bases with no gene match: 9. Germline CDR1 and CDR2: SGHDT and YYEEEE. CDR3 loop: CASSLTTSGGIIDEQFF. In nucleotides, the CDR3 is TGTGCCAGCAGCTTGACGACTAGCGGGGGGATTATCGATGAGCAGTTCTTC.

This clone was observed a few times. This chain uses TRBV15 with TRBJ2-4; D gene uncertain. There are 16 residues in the CDR3. Germline V lookup: CDR1 LNHNV, CDR2 YYDKDF (reference sequence). The V gene lost 7 bases and the J gene lost 1 base, with 17 bases spanning the gap. CDR3: CATTKRQPDAKNIQYF. In DNA, the CDR3 is TGTGCCACCACCAAGAGACAACCCGATGCCAAAAACATTCAGTACTTC.

The chain is built from TRBV6-6 and TRBJ2-5, with 7 bases identical to TRBD1. V shed 7 bases and J 5 bases; nucleotides not matched to a gene: 10. Germline V lookup: CDR1 MNHNY, CDR2 SVGAGI (reference sequence). This CDR3 contains 14 residues. CDR3 protein: CASTQGVGPETQYF. For the CDR3, the DNA is TGTGCCAGCACCCAGGGGGTTGGGCCGGAGACCCAGTACTTC.

The V call is TRBV27, the J call TRBJ2-5, with TRBD1 matching over 12 bases. CDR1 is MNHEY, CDR2 SMNVEV, per germline (reference sequence). Unmatched junction bases numbered 15, after V lost 4 bases and J lost 6 bases. This CDR3 spans 18 amino acids. CDR3 in DNA: TGTGCCAGCAGTTCTCAGTCTCCGGGACAGGGGGCGGGAAAGACCCAGTACTTC. This sequence encodes CASSSQSPGQGAGKTQYF.

V usage is TRBV5-8 and J usage is TRBJ1-1; the match to TRBD1 covers 8 bases. Trimming removed 5 bases from V and 5 bases from J; junction bases left unmatched: 8. This CDR3 comprises 14 residues. CDR1 and CDR2 from the germline V gene are SGHTS and YDEGEE. The CDR3 DNA reads TGTGCCAGCAGTTTTGACAGGGGACATACTGAAGCTTTCTTT. It yields the protein CASSFDRGHTEAFF.

The CDR3, as DNA: TGTGCCAGCAGTGGCGCCGGGGACAGGGTCAGGTATGGCTACACCTTC. Residues: CASSGAGDRVRYGYTF. The V gene is TRBV5-4, the J gene TRBJ1-2; TRBD1 agrees at 9 bases. The germline V gene encodes CDR1 SGHNT and CDR2 YYREEE (reference sequence). This CDR3 contains 16 residues. With 5 bases clipped from V and 5 bases from J, the junction kept 13 bases outside the gene matches.